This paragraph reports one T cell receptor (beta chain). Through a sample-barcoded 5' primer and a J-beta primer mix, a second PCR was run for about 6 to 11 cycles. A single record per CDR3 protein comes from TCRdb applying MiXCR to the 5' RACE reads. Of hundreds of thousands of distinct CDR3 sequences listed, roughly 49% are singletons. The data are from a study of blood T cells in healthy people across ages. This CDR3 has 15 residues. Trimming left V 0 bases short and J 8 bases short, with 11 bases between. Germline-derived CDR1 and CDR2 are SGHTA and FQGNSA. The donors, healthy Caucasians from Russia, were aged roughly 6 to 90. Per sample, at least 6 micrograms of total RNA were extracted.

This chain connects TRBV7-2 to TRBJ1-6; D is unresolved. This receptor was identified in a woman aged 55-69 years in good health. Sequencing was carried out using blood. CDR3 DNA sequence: TGTGCCAGCAGCTTAGCGGGAAAGGAGTATTCACCCCTCCACTTT. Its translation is CASSLAGKEYSPLHF.